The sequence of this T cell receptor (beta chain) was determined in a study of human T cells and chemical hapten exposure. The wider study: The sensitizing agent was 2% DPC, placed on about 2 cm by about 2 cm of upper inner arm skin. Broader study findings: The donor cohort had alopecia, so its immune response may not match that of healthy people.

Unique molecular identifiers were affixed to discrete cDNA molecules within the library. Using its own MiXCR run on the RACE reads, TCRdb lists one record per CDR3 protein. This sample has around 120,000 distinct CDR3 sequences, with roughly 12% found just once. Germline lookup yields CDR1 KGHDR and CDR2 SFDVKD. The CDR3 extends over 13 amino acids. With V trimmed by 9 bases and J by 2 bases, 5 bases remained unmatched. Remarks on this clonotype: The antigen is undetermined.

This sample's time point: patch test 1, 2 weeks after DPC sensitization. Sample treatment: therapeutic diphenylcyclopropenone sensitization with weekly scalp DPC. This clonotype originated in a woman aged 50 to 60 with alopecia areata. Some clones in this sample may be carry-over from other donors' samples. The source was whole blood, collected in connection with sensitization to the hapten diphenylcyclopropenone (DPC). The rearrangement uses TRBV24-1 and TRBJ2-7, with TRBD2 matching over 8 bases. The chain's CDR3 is CATSAGGAYEQYF. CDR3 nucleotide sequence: TGTGCCACCTCCGCGGGAGGAGCCTACGAGCAGTACTTC.